This T cell receptor beta chain was recorded in a study of blood T cell repertoires in COVID-19. For the study at large: Acute-phase and convalescent COVID-19 samples originated in the United States, Italy and Spain.

Original processing methods: Estimation of nucleated cell counts relied on the amplification of reference gene primers. TCRdb keeps only in-frame clones here, not all; method: immunoSEQ multiplex PCR. For V, J and clone size, that table is used; D and trimming come from the DNA. Of over 150,000 clones in the sample, roughly 88% were seen once. In terms of age and location, participants ranged from roughly 18 to 100 years and lived in about 25 US areas. Recovery meant two consecutive negative NP/OP PCR tests, professional clearance, or resolved symptoms. The CDR3 is 15 residues long. The V gene's germline CDR1 is MNHEY and CDR2 SVGAGI. Trimming stripped 7 bases from V and 0 bases from J, with 13 bases between.

Material: PBMCs or T cells enriched from blood (not recorded which). The sequence was collected from a woman aged 18-35 years who had recovered from COVID-19. The chain is built from TRBV6-5 and TRBJ1-3; no reliable D call. CDR3 sequence reads: CASTPTGGSGNTIYF. CDR3 nucleotide sequence: TGTGCCAGCACCCCGACTGGAGGCTCTGGAAACACCATATATTTT.